This T cell receptor beta chain was retrieved from a study of blood T cell repertoires in COVID-19. Study information: T cells, B-cell-depleted T cells, or PBMCs supplied cDNA or gDNA.

The length of the CDR3 is 12 residues. V dropped 5 bases and J dropped 6; count of bases not matched to a gene: 2. CDR1 and CDR2 from the germline V gene are SEHNR and FQNEAQ (reference sequence). Original data processing: Reference gene primer amplification yielded estimated nucleated cell counts. Sequencing was performed with immunoSEQ multiplex PCR; in TCRdb, only in-frame clones are kept and a portion is missing. Clone size and V and J calls were adopted from that table, with D and trimming inferred from the DNA. This table holds around 400,000 clones, about 89% found once. Those enrolled in Seattle joined during active infection and were followed longitudinally afterward.

Sequencing input: peripheral blood. This receptor was obtained from a woman in her twenties or thirties with COVID-19, enrolled during active disease. This chain connects TRBV7-9 to TRBJ1-2, with 8 bases lining up with TRBD1. The DNA of the CDR3 is TGTGCCAGCAGCCGGACAGGGAATGGCTACACCTTC. Amino acids: CASSRTGNGYTF.